The 30 T cell receptor beta chains listed next were all sequenced from one sample in a study of cytomegalovirus exposure and HLA in healthy donors. Clones were read by immunoSEQ multiplex PCR, and TCRdb kept only the in-frame ones, dropping some. The sample carries roughly 150,000 clones, 94% recorded once. The sample consisted of PBMCs. These receptors all stem from a man younger than 35 in good health and CMV-seropositive.

This chain connects TRBV28 to TRBJ1-3; D gene unclear. CDR1 MDHEN and CDR2 SYDVKM come from the germline V gene. Deletions cut 4 bases from V and 2 bases from J, with 12 bases between. This CDR3 comprises 15 residues. The CDR3 region has the DNA TGTGCCAGCAGTTCCTCTGACACGACTGGAAACACCATATATTTT. Its protein is CASSSSDTTGNTIYF.

The rearrangement uses TRBV7-6 and TRBJ1-1; weak D call: TRBD1 (6 bases). Germline loops: CDR1 SGHVS, CDR2 FNYEAQ. V was clipped by 1 base and J by 8 bases, with 14 bases between them. This CDR3 region has 14 residues. The CDR3 is CASSLGIGGDEAFF. The CDR3 DNA reads TGTGCCAGCAGCTTAGGTATAGGGGGAGACGAAGCTTTCTTT.

The genes are TRBV5-1 and TRBJ2-6, with D perhaps matching TRBD2 (6 bases). Germline V CDR1 and CDR2: SGHRS, YFSETQ. The CDR3 runs to 14 residues. With 7 bases removed from V and 0 bases from J, the gap between germline ends came to 8 bases. The CDR3 protein is CASEEGSGANVLTF. The CDR3 DNA sequence: TGCGCCAGCGAGGAGGGCTCTGGGGCCAACGTCCTGACTTTC.

The CDR3 here is CASRGPGTKFYNEQFF. CDR3 nucleotides: TGTGCCAGCAGGGGTCCCGGGACAAAGTTCTACAATGAGCAGTTCTTC. V gene TRBV2 combines with J gene TRBJ2-1; D is perhaps TRBD1 (6 bases). The V end was cut by 6 bases, the J end by 3 bases, with 18 bases between. This CDR3 spans 16 amino acids. Looked up from germline, CDR1 is SNHLY and CDR2 is FYNNEI.

The chain combines TRBV27 with TRBJ2-7; 14 bases map to TRBD2. V gave up 3 bases and J gave up 5 bases; unmatched junction bases: 12. The CDR3 consists of 18 residues. Germline V CDR1 and CDR2: MNHEY, SMNVEV (reference sequence). CDR3 residues: CASSFLGTSGRFDNEQYF. CDR3 nucleotide sequence: TGTGCCAGCAGTTTCCTCGGGACTAGCGGGAGATTCGACAACGAGCAGTACTTC.

The chain recombines TRBV2 with TRBJ1-2, with TRBD1 matching 9 bases. The CDR3 sequence is 15 residues long. Germline V CDR1 and CDR2: SNHLY, FYNNEI. V trimming: 6 bases; J trimming: 7 bases; junction bases outside the gene matches: 12. CDR3 protein: CASSLFLQGAAGYTF. The CDR3 DNA is TGTGCCAGCAGCCTATTCTTACAGGGGGCCGCTGGCTACACCTTC.

The V and J genes are TRBV5-1 and TRBJ2-3, with 8 bases fitting TRBD2. The CDR3 runs 14 residues. Germline V gene lookup returns CDR1 SGHRS and CDR2 YFSETQ. V was pared by 3 bases and J by 5 bases, with 5 bases of the junction left unmatched. CDR3 residues: CASSSESGRDTQYF. CDR3 bases: TGCGCCAGCAGCTCCGAAAGCGGGAGAGATACGCAGTATTTT.

This chain connects TRBV14 to TRBJ2-2; possibly TRBD2 for D (5 bases). V was shortened by 4 bases and J by 2 bases, with 14 bases between the two germline ends. There are 16 residues in the CDR3. Looked up from germline, CDR1 is SGHDN and CDR2 is FVKESK. The CDR3 DNA is TGTGCCAGCAGCCGAACAGCGGATCCTAACACCGGGGAGCTGTTTTTT. Translation: CASSRTADPNTGELFF.

This clone was counted once. J is TRBJ2-3 and V is TRBV28, with 8 bases matching TRBD2. Germline assignment: CDR1 MDHEN and CDR2 SYDVKM. The CDR3 extends over 14 amino acids. V shed 8 bases, J shed 2 bases, and the junction held 6 bases outside the gene matches. The CDR3 protein is CASSTSGYTDTQYF. Here the CDR3 DNA reads TGTGCCAGCTCCACTAGCGGATACACAGATACGCAGTATTTT.

This chain joins TRBV28 and TRBJ2-3; 8 nucleotides align to TRBD2. This CDR3 has 16 amino acids. Germline V gene lookup returns CDR1 MDHEN and CDR2 SYDVKM. V lost 1 base to trimming and J lost 6 bases; unmatched junction nucleotides: 9. CDR3 loop: CASSLSPGRAADTQYF. CDR3 sequence (DNA): TGTGCCAGCAGTTTATCCCCCGGGAGGGCCGCTGATACGCAGTATTTT.

The chain employs TRBV30 and TRBJ1-1; D not resolved. The CDR3 covers 13 residues. Germline loops: CDR1 GTSNPN, CDR2 SVGIG (reference sequence). V lost 1 base and J lost 2, with 8 bases in between. In DNA form, the CDR3 reads TGTGCCTGGAGTGCCCGAGCCAACACTGAAGCTTTCTTT. Translation: CAWSARANTEAFF.

In this sample, this clone turned up once. The gene calls are TRBV2 and TRBJ2-7; TRBD1 aligns across 9 bases. With 4 bases clipped from V and 6 bases from J, the junction kept 4 bases outside the gene matches. The CDR3 covers 13 residues. Germline V gives CDR1 SNHLY, CDR2 FYNNEI. The CDR3 region has the DNA TGTGCCAGCAGTGGTGAGACAGGGGGCGAGCAGTACTTC. This gives the protein CASSGETGGEQYF.

The rearrangement links TRBV7-3 to TRBJ2-3; 9 bases line up with TRBD1. V trimming: 5 bases; J trimming: 4 bases; junction bases outside the gene matches: 4. The CDR3 has 14 residues. In germline, CDR1 is SGHTA, CDR2 FQGTGA. DNA of the CDR3: TGTGCCAGCAGCAGGGACAGGGTTTCAGATACGCAGTATTTT. Translating it yields CASSRDRVSDTQYF.

The chain is built from TRBV28 and TRBJ2-7; TRBD2 matches 10 bases. The germline gives CDR1 MDHEN, CDR2 SYDVKM. Losses at the gene ends were 5 bases for V and 3 bases for J; bases not matched to a gene: 7. This CDR3 region has 15 residues. The CDR3 sequence: CASSGIAGGNYEQYF. The DNA of the CDR3 is TGTGCCAGCAGTGGGATAGCGGGAGGTAACTACGAGCAGTACTTC.

V usage is TRBV19 and J usage is TRBJ2-1; the match to TRBD1 covers 9 bases. Germline V gene lookup returns CDR1 LNHDA and CDR2 SQIVND (reference sequence). The CDR3 runs 16 residues. The ends lost 6 bases at V and 10 bases at J; junction bases unmatched: 16. The CDR3 sequence is CASSSPGGQGSREQFF. DNA of the CDR3: TGTGCCAGTAGCAGTCCGGGGGGACAGGGATCCCGCGAGCAGTTCTTC.

The chain combines TRBV7-8 with TRBJ2-5, with 8 bases matching TRBD1. Unmatched junction bases numbered 4, after V lost 5 bases and J lost 5 bases. The CDR3 is 13 residues long. CDR1 is SGHVS and CDR2 is FQNEAQ in the germline V gene. The CDR3: CASSSRGRETQYF. As DNA, the CDR3 is TGTGCCAGCAGCAGCAGGGGGCGGGAGACCCAGTACTTC.

The chain couples TRBV7-6 to TRBJ2-1, with D possibly being TRBD2 (5 bases). Germline CDR1 is SGHVS and CDR2 is FNYEAQ. The CDR3 sequence is 17 residues long. V lost 1 base and J lost 6, with 19 bases in between. CDR3 region: CASSLEWSGSVPNEQFF. CDR3 sequence (DNA): TGTGCCAGCAGCTTAGAATGGTCTGGTAGCGTACCCAATGAGCAGTTCTTC.

The J gene is TRBJ1-4, the V gene TRBV5-6, with 8 nucleotides matching TRBD1. V was pared by 7 bases and J by 3 bases, with 8 bases of the junction left unmatched. The CDR3 runs 15 residues. CDR1 and CDR2 from the germline V gene are SGHDT and YYEEEE. DNA for the CDR3: TGTGCCAGCGGCGCGACAGGGGCCGCTAATGAAAAACTGTTTTTT. This sequence encodes CASGATGAANEKLFF.

This chain uses TRBV16 with TRBJ2-7; tentative D call: TRBD2 (5 bases). V gave up 5 bases and J gave up 1 base, with 12 bases separating them. The CDR3 is 14 amino acids. Germline values: CDR1 KGHSY, CDR2 FQNENV. In DNA, the CDR3 is TGTGCCAGCAGCTTACGGGGTAATTCCTACGAGCAGTACTTC. This codes for CASSLRGNSYEQYF.

The chain combines TRBV4-1 with TRBJ2-1, with 8 bases identical to TRBD1. From germline, CDR1 is MGHRA and CDR2 YSYEKL. With V trimmed by 0 bases and J by 5 bases, 6 bases remained unmatched. This CDR3 has 16 amino acids. The CDR3 protein is CASSQEGGQGHNEQFF. Written as DNA, the CDR3 is TGCGCCAGCAGCCAAGAAGGAGGACAGGGCCACAATGAGCAGTTCTTC.

This chain connects TRBV5-1 to TRBJ2-5; D is ambiguous. The CDR3 sequence is 14 residues long. The V gene's germline CDR1 is SGHRS and CDR2 YFSETQ. V lost 1 base to trimming and J lost 5 bases, with 12 bases between them. CDR3 amino acids: CASSLIGAQETQYF. The CDR3 DNA is TGCGCCAGCAGCTTGATTGGAGCCCAGGAGACCCAGTACTTC.

Points on this clone: Other DNA sequences in the same sample also yield this CDR3. This chain links TRBV28 with TRBJ1-3; D not certain. Germline CDR1 is MDHEN and CDR2 is SYDVKM. Trimming left V 2 bases short and J 4 bases short, with 3 bases between. The CDR3 covers 12 residues. The CDR3 is CASSLEGNTIYF. The CDR3 DNA follows: TGTGCCAGCAGTTTAGAGGGAAACACCATATATTTT.

This chain uses TRBV9 with TRBJ2-7; TRBD2 matches 10 bases. V lost 2 bases to trimming and J lost 6 bases; unmatched junction nucleotides: 8. The length of the CDR3 is 15 residues. Germline V gene data show CDR1 as SGDLS and CDR2 as YYNGEE. CDR3 in DNA: TGTGCCAGCAGCGTCGCCAGCGGGGGGGAAGTCGAGCAGTACTTC. Its protein product is CASSVASGGEVEQYF.

This chain uses TRBV7-6 with TRBJ2-3, with 7 bases lining up with TRBD2. This CDR3 spans 18 amino acids. V shed 5 bases, J shed 1 base, and the junction held 15 bases outside the gene matches. The V gene's germline CDR1 is SGHVS and CDR2 FNYEAQ. The DNA of the CDR3 is TGTGCCAGCAGCCCCTCACAATTAAAGCGGGGAGGCACAGATACGCAGTATTTT. Translation: CASSPSQLKRGGTDTQYF.

A word on this clone: Within the sample, other DNA sequences also encode this same CDR3. The DNA for the CDR3 is TGTGCCAGCAGCTCCACAGGGTTCTACGAGCAGTACTTC. This translates into CASSSTGFYEQYF. The chain carries TRBV27 and TRBJ2-7, with TRBD1 as a possible D gene (6 bases). CDR1 is MNHEY and CDR2 is SMNVEV in the germline V gene (reference sequence). Trimming pared 6 bases from V and 3 bases from J, leaving 12 bases between. This CDR3 is 13 amino acids long.

The chain recombines TRBV28 with TRBJ2-7, with 9 bases lining up with TRBD1. Looked up from germline, CDR1 is MDHEN and CDR2 is SYDVKM. The CDR3 is made up of 14 amino acids. V was pared by 5 bases and J by 7 bases, with 9 bases of the junction left unmatched. The CDR3 spells CASSMGQGTGEQYF. CDR3 sequence (DNA): TGTGCCAGCAGTATGGGACAGGGAACGGGGGAGCAGTACTTC.

This clone was counted a single time. The chain recombines TRBV28 with TRBJ2-7; D is perhaps TRBD1 (6 bases). This CDR3 is built from 11 residues. Germline V CDR1 and CDR2: MDHEN, SYDVKM. CDR3 in amino acids: CGAGEPYEQYF. The CDR3 nucleotides read TGTGGGGCAGGGGAGCCTTACGAGCAGTACTTC. The variable domain in full, with the rest retrieved from reference TRBV28 and TRBJ2-7, is DVKVTQSSRYLVKRTGEKVFLECVQDMDHENMFWYRQDPGLGLRLIYFSYDVKMKEKGDIPEGYSVSREKKERFSLILESASTNQTSMYLCGAGEPYEQYFGPGTRLTVT.

This clone has more than one count but fewer than ten. This chain joins TRBV14 and TRBJ1-4, with D perhaps matching TRBD1 (6 bases). CDR3 length equals 14 residues. Germline CDR1 SGHDN, CDR2 FVKESK. V lost 5 bases and J lost 12, with 19 bases in between. The CDR3 loop reads CASSYTLDSLELFF. CDR3 sequence (DNA): TGTGCCAGCAGCTATACTCTGGACAGCCTTGAACTGTTTTTT. Drawing the rest from reference TRBV14 and TRBJ1-4, the complete variable domain is EAGVTQFPSHSVIEKGQTVTLRCDPISGHDNLYWYRRVMGKEIKFLLHFVKESKQDESGMPNNRFLAERTGGTYSTLKVQPAELEDSGVYFCASSYTLDSLELFFGSGTQLSVL.

This chain uses TRBV4-2 with TRBJ1-5, with D possibly being TRBD1 (5 bases). Trimming shortened V by 4 bases and J by 6 bases, and 19 bases separated the two germline ends. Germline V lookup: CDR1 LGHNA, CDR2 YNFKEQ. The length of the CDR3 is 16 residues. As DNA, the CDR3 is TGTGCCAGCAGCCCTGAGTTGTTCCAGGGCGGTCAGCCCCAGCATTTT. Its translation: CASSPELFQGGQPQHF.

The CDR3 region is CASWGTGDPDEQYF. The CDR3, as DNA: TGTGCCAGCTGGGGGACAGGGGACCCGGACGAGCAGTACTTC. The chain combines TRBV6-5 with TRBJ2-7, with TRBD1 matching over 10 bases. V lost 8 bases to trimming and J lost 5 bases; unmatched junction nucleotides: 9. CDR1 is MNHEY, CDR2 SVGAGI, per germline. The CDR3 is 14 amino acids.